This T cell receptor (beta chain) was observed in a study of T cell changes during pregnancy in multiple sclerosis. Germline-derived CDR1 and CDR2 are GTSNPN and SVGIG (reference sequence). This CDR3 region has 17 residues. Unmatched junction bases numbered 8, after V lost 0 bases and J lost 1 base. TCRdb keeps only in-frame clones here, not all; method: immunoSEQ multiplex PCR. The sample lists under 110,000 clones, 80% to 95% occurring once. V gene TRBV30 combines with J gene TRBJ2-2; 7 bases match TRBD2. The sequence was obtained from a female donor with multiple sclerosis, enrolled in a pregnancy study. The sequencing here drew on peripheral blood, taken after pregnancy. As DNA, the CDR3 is TGTGCCTGGAGTGTCATAGCGGGTACCAAGAACACCGGGGAGCTGTTTTTT. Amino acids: CAWSVIAGTKNTGELFF.